This T cell receptor (beta chain) was captured in a study of cytomegalovirus exposure and HLA in healthy donors. The germline V and J ends were trimmed by 5 bases and 3 bases, with 11 bases remaining between them. This CDR3 region has 13 residues. CDR1 and CDR2 (germline): SGHTA, FQGNSA. The PCR had 60 Vbeta and 13 Jbeta primers. The protocol was immunoSEQ multiplex PCR, while the TCRdb copy is restricted to in-frame clones and leaves out a portion. This repertoire shows 250,000 or so clones, 70% to 90% found once; its top ten account for roughly 1.3%. The TCR originated in a human donor in good health. The specimen sequenced was PBMCs. The rearrangement links TRBV7-2 to TRBJ2-7, with TRBD1 as a possible D gene (6 bases). CDR3 bases: TGTGCCAGCAGCACCCGACAGGACTACGAGCAGTACTTC. It is translated as CASSTRQDYEQYF.